This T cell receptor beta chain was captured in a study of cytomegalovirus exposure and HLA in healthy donors. Study-level points and caveats: Most TCR sequences were rare, but some public TCRs occurred in many donors.

Details on this clone: Antigen specificity is unknown.

Trimming took off 5 bases at V and 5 bases at J, with 10 bases between the two ends. The CDR3 consists of 13 residues. Germline V CDR1 and CDR2: SGHTA, FQGTGA. Donors showed nominal health when sampled, although they likely had unrecorded immune exposures. The study ran its PCR with 60 Vbeta and 13 Jbeta primers. The repertoire was sequenced with immunoSEQ multiplex PCR; TCRdb's copy has only in-frame clones and lacks some. The profile covers under 110,000 clones, with about 70% appearing a single time and approximately 0.74% taken by the ten largest. What was sequenced was PBMCs. This sequence originates from a boy aged 5-17 years in good health and CMV-seronegative. The rearrangement joins TRBV7-3 to TRBJ2-1; D uncertain. CDR3 residues: CASSPPSDNEQFF. The CDR3 DNA follows: TGTGCCAGCAGCCCTCCTTCGGACAATGAGCAGTTCTTC. Combining the CDR3 with reference TRBV7-3 and TRBJ2-1 gives the whole variable domain GAGVSQTPSNKVTEKGKYVELRCDPISGHTALYWYRQSLGQGPEFLIYFQGTGAADDSGLPNDRFFAVRPEGSVSTLKIQRTERGDSAVYLCASSPPSDNEQFFGPGTRLTVL.